This passage covers 23 T cell receptor beta chains from one sample sequenced in a study of spatial heterogeneity in lung cancer. Time point: sample taken at primary tumor resection. TCRdb used MiXCR to reprocess the 5' RACE reads, holding one entry per CDR3 protein. The data hold tens of thousands of distinct CDR3 sequences, with 12% observed a single time. Sequencing used PBMCs, obtained at surgery. The receptors here all came from a male donor with early-stage non-small cell lung cancer.

The J gene is TRBJ2-1, the V gene TRBV6-2 or TRBV6-3, with 9 bases matching TRBD1. Losses at the gene ends were 8 bases for V and 4 bases for J; bases not matched to a gene: 6. The CDR3 extends over 14 amino acids. Germline values: CDR1 MNHEY, CDR2 SVGEGT. The CDR3 nucleotides read TGTGCCAGCGAGGGGACAGGGTTTTACAATGAGCAGTTCTTC. It codes for CASEGTGFYNEQFF.

This clonotype was detected only a few times. CDR3 in amino acids: CSALAGTSPGTQYF. The CDR3 bases are TGCAGTGCGCTAGCGGGAACTTCCCCGGGGACCCAGTACTTC. V and J are TRBV20-1 and TRBJ2-5; 9 bases align to TRBD2. CDR3 length: 14 residues. Per the germline V gene, CDR1 is DFQATT and CDR2 is SNEGSKA (reference sequence). Trimming took 6 bases from V and 7 from J; bases not matched to a gene: 12.

V and J are TRBV7-2 and TRBJ1-1, with D unresolved. The germline gives CDR1 SGHTA, CDR2 FQGNSA. The CDR3 covers 15 residues. V dropped 5 bases and J dropped 3 bases, with 16 bases sitting between them. The CDR3 bases are TGTGCCAGCAGCCCCCAATGGGTGGCAGACACTGAAGCTTTCTTT. Translation gives CASSPQWVADTEAFF.

The chain has TRBV27 and TRBJ1-2, with 8 nucleotides matching TRBD1. V dropped 3 bases and J dropped 4; count of bases not matched to a gene: 7. Germline V gene sequence: CDR1 MNHEY, CDR2 SMNVEV (reference sequence). CDR3 length: 15 residues. The CDR3 DNA reads TGTGCCAGCAGTTTTAGGGCAGGGGGCGGCTATGGCTACACCTTC. Amino acids: CASSFRAGGGYGYTF.

The sample holds many counts of this clonotype. The chain recombines TRBV5-1 with TRBJ1-2; 9 positions agree with TRBD1. V dropped 2 bases and J dropped 5; count of bases not matched to a gene: 1. The germline V gene has CDR1 SGHRS and CDR2 YFSETQ. This CDR3 contains 13 residues. CDR3 DNA sequence: TGCGCCAGCAGCTTTGGGACAGGGTATGGCTACACCTTC. Protein sequence: CASSFGTGYGYTF.

The J gene is TRBJ2-5, the V gene TRBV12-3 or TRBV12-4; 9 nucleotides align to TRBD2. The CDR3 runs to 14 residues. Trimming removed 7 bases from V and 4 bases from J; junction bases left unmatched: 7. The CDR3 sequence is CASTPLAGRETQYF. In DNA form, the CDR3 reads TGTGCCAGCACCCCTCTAGCGGGGCGAGAGACCCAGTACTTC.

This clonotype was seen a handful of times. The V call is TRBV27, the J call TRBJ2-2, with 9 positions matching TRBD2. The CDR3 runs to 20 residues. Per the germline V gene, CDR1 is MNHEY and CDR2 is SMNVEV (reference sequence). The V gene end was trimmed by 4 bases and the J gene end by 3 bases; junction bases not matched to a gene: 18. The CDR3 region is CASSSPPGASGMGYTGELFF. CDR3 in DNA: TGTGCCAGCAGTTCGCCCCCCGGGGCTAGCGGGATGGGTTACACCGGGGAGCTGTTTTTT.

The table lists this clonotype with a few counts. V gene TRBV7-2 combines with J gene TRBJ1-3; TRBD1 is a possible D gene (6 bases). From germline, CDR1 is SGHTA and CDR2 FQGNSA. Trimming took 5 bases from V and 1 from J, leaving 12 bases between them. CDR3 length: 15 amino acids. CDR3 region: CASSPRQGSGNTIYF. The CDR3 coding sequence is TGTGCCAGCAGCCCCAGGCAGGGGTCTGGAAACACCATATATTTT.

This clonotype was observed a handful of times. The chain couples TRBV20-1 to TRBJ1-5; D is possibly TRBD1 (5 bases). V lost 6 bases to trimming and J lost 3 bases, with 12 bases between them. CDR3 length: 13 residues. CDR1 is DFQATT and CDR2 is SNEGSKA in the germline V gene (reference sequence). The CDR3 bases are TGCAGTGCACCAGACAGTTTCAATCAGCCCCAGCATTTT. Amino acids: CSAPDSFNQPQHF.

This clonotype was counted a few times. The CDR3 region has the DNA TGTGCCAGCAGCCAAGAAGTGAGGGTGAACACTGAAGCTTTCTTT. Protein: CASSQEVRVNTEAFF. This sequence joins TRBV4-2 and TRBJ1-1; D is ambiguous. The germline V gene has CDR1 LGHNA and CDR2 YNFKEQ. CDR3 size: 15 residues. V was cut by 0 bases and J by 0 bases, with 8 bases left in between.

This clonotype was detected a few times. The gene calls are TRBV5-6 and TRBJ2-3; TRBD1 is a possible D gene (5 bases). V lost 0 bases to trimming and J lost 6 bases, with 14 bases between them. Germline-derived CDR1 and CDR2 are SGHDT and YYEEEE. The CDR3 is made up of 15 amino acids. CDR3 in amino acids: CASSLVPAKGDTQYF. CDR3 in DNA: TGTGCCAGCAGCTTGGTGCCCGCTAAGGGGGATACGCAGTATTTT.

This clonotype was picked up many times. The rearrangement uses TRBV7-2 and TRBJ2-3; 12 nucleotides match TRBD2. Germline values: CDR1 SGHTA, CDR2 FQGNSA. J lost 4 bases, V lost 4 bases, and 3 bases had no gene match. The CDR3 has 15 amino acids. Here the CDR3 reads CASSWSSGGADTQYF. The CDR3 DNA reads as TGTGCCAGCAGCTGGTCTAGCGGGGGGGCAGATACGCAGTATTTT.

This clonotype occurred a few times. The chain carries TRBV6-6 and TRBJ2-4; D may be TRBD2 (7 bases). CDR1 is MNHNY, CDR2 SVGAGI, per germline (reference sequence). This CDR3 is built from 14 residues. Trimming cost V 6 bases and J 3 bases, with 12 bases left between them. CDR3 region: CASRGEGGKNIQYF. As DNA, the CDR3 is TGTGCCAGCAGGGGGGAGGGGGGCAAAAACATTCAGTACTTC.

V is TRBV19 and J is TRBJ2-5; D is ambiguous. Germline CDR1 is LNHDA and CDR2 is SQIVND (reference sequence). V was clipped by 7 bases and J by 6 bases, with 12 bases between them. The CDR3 is 12 residues long. This CDR3 is CASMGPSKTQYF. CDR3 sequence (DNA): TGTGCCAGTATGGGTCCCTCAAAGACCCAGTACTTC. Full variable domain (outside the CDR3, taken from reference TRBV19 and TRBJ2-5): DGGITQSPKYLFRKEGQNVTLSCEQNLNHDAMYWYRQDPGQGLRLIYYSQIVNDFQKGDIAEGYSVSREKKESFPLTVTSAQKNPTAFYLCASMGPSKTQYFGPGTRLLVL.

This clonotype was observed a few times. The chain carries TRBV10-3 and TRBJ2-1; 8 bases line up with TRBD1. Germline-derived CDR1 and CDR2 are ENHRY and SYGVKD. The junction had 9 bases not matched to a gene; V was cut back by 8 bases and J by 9 bases. CDR3 length: 13 amino acids. CDR3 protein: CAISPTGVGEQFF. The DNA of the CDR3 is TGTGCCATCTCTCCGACAGGGGTCGGTGAGCAGTTCTTC.

The chain carries TRBV14 and TRBJ2-5; unclear D gene. The germline CDR1 and CDR2 sequences are SGHDN and FVKESK. The CDR3 has 12 amino acids. V lost 2 bases and J 4 bases, leaving 5 bases between the germline ends. CDR3 region: CASSQSVETQYF. CDR3 coding DNA: TGTGCCAGCAGCCAATCGGTAGAGACCCAGTACTTC.

A few counts support this clonotype. The rearrangement joins TRBV12-3 or TRBV12-4 to TRBJ2-5; 9 positions agree with TRBD1. The CDR3 contains 15 residues. The V gene end was trimmed by 4 bases and the J gene end by 4 bases; junction bases not matched to a gene: 7. The CDR3 sequence: CASSYGTGYGETQYF. In DNA form, the CDR3 reads TGTGCCAGCAGTTACGGGACAGGGTATGGAGAGACCCAGTACTTC.

V is TRBV20-1 and J is TRBJ1-6; D is perhaps TRBD1 (5 bases). CDR1 is DFQATT and CDR2 is SNEGSKA in the germline V gene (reference sequence). V was pared by 2 bases and J by 0 bases, with 8 bases between. This CDR3 spans 15 amino acids. CDR3 DNA: TGCAGTGCTAGAATCAGGGCCTCCTATAATTCACCCCTCCACTTT. It translates to CSARIRASYNSPLHF.

This clonotype was counted only a few times. The chain carries TRBV24-1 and TRBJ2-2; 8 bases map to TRBD1. CDR1 and CDR2 from the germline V gene are KGHDR and SFDVKD. The CDR3 spans 14 residues. Trimming took 7 bases from V and 4 from J; bases not matched to a gene: 4. The CDR3 nucleotides are TGTGCCACCAGGGACAGGGTTTCCACCGGGGAGCTGTTTTTT. Protein sequence: CATRDRVSTGELFF.

This clonotype was seen more than once but under ten times. The chain employs TRBV6-5 and TRBJ1-2; unclear D gene. Germline CDR1 reads MNHEY; CDR2 reads SVGAGI. V shed 0 bases and J shed 4 bases, with 12 bases lying between them. This CDR3 has 15 residues. For the CDR3, the DNA is TGTGCCAGCAGTTACTCGCTCAAGGGCTTCTATGGCTACACCTTC. Translated: CASSYSLKGFYGYTF.

The chain uses TRBV7-3 and TRBJ2-5, with a tentative D call TRBD2 (5 bases). V lost 0 bases and J lost 3, with 5 bases in between. The CDR3 runs 13 residues. Germline V gives CDR1 SGHTA, CDR2 FQGTGA. CDR3: CASSLTREETQYF. Written as DNA, the CDR3 is TGTGCCAGCAGCTTAACGAGGGAAGAGACCCAGTACTTC.

The rearrangement uses TRBV6-2 or TRBV6-3 and TRBJ2-1; TRBD2 matches 11 bases. CDR3 length equals 16 residues. J gave up 3 bases and V 0 bases, and 1 base lay outside the gene matches. The germline CDR1 and CDR2 sequences are MNHEY and SVGEGT. This CDR3 reads CASSYSLAGGYNEQFF. CDR3 sequence (DNA): TGTGCCAGCAGTTACTCTCTAGCGGGGGGCTACAATGAGCAGTTCTTC.

The J gene is TRBJ2-5, the V gene TRBV20-1; 8 bases fit TRBD2. V dropped 5 bases and J dropped 1; count of bases not matched to a gene: 3. The CDR3 sequence is 13 residues long. Germline CDR1 and CDR2: DFQATT and SNEGSKA (reference sequence). CDR3 protein: CSASSGSQETQYF. CDR3 coding DNA: TGCAGTGCTTCGAGCGGGAGCCAAGAGACCCAGTACTTC.